These 30 T cell receptor beta chains originate from one sample sequenced in a study of shared clonotypes between healthy human individuals. Sequencing was performed with immunoSEQ multiplex PCR; in TCRdb, only in-frame clones are kept and a portion is missing. The sample consists of 300,000 or so clones, around 74% of them appearing once. The sequencing sample was made of memory CD4+ T cells sorted from blood. The subset denotes: CD45RA-negative fraction. All receptors derive from a man aged 25 to 40 in good health.

This chain joins TRBV6-5 and TRBJ1-2; D may be TRBD1 (6 bases). Germline CDR1 and CDR2: MNHEY and SVGAGI. Trimming removed 7 bases from V and 3 bases from J, with 9 bases in between. The CDR3 consists of 12 residues. As DNA, the CDR3 is TGTGCCAGCACTGGGGGCGACTATGGCTACACCTTC. This translates into CASTGGDYGYTF.

About this clone itself: It may be a read error: a sequence one base away is much more abundant. This rearrangement joins TRBV28 to TRBJ2-7; D remains unclear. Trimming stripped 5 bases from V and 3 bases from J, with 5 bases between. Germline V gives CDR1 MDHEN, CDR2 SYDVKM. This CDR3 is 11 amino acids long. CDR3 amino acids: CASSHLYEQYF. The CDR3, as DNA: TGTGCCAGCAGTCACCTCTACGAGCAGTACTTC.

The J gene is TRBJ2-3, the V gene TRBV7-9, with D unresolved. Germline CDR1 SEHNR, CDR2 FQNEAQ (reference sequence). The CDR3 has 14 amino acids. V was clipped by 10 bases and J by 2 bases, with 16 bases between them. The CDR3 DNA sequence: TGTGCCACCCTTCCCTACGATAACACAGATACGCAGTATTTT. Translated: CATLPYDNTDTQYF.

This chain connects TRBV29-1 to TRBJ1-4, with D maybe TRBD1 (5 bases). Trimming shortened V by 4 bases and J by 7 bases, and 13 bases separated the two germline ends. The CDR3 is 13 residues long. CDR1 SQVTM and CDR2 ANQGSEA come from the germline V gene. Written as DNA, the CDR3 is TGCAGCGTTGGGGTCGCAGGGATTGAAAAACTGTTTTTT. Its protein product is CSVGVAGIEKLFF.

The rearrangement joins TRBV28 to TRBJ2-5; tentatively, D is TRBD1 or TRBD2 (7 bases each). CDR3 length: 13 residues. Per germline, CDR1 MDHEN and CDR2 SYDVKM. Trimming removed 9 bases from V and 4 bases from J, with 15 bases in between. The CDR3 nucleotides are TGTGCCAGTATGGGAGGGGGCGGAGAGACCCAGTACTTC. Residues: CASMGGGGETQYF.

V usage is TRBV28 and J usage is TRBJ2-7; D perhaps matches TRBD1 (6 bases). Germline loops: CDR1 MDHEN, CDR2 SYDVKM. The length of the CDR3 is 14 residues. Trimming took off 5 bases at V and 5 bases at J, with 16 bases between the two ends. In nucleotides, the CDR3 is TGTGCCAGCAGTCAGGGGCCCCTGTTGAACGAGCAGTACTTC. Residues: CASSQGPLLNEQYF.

The chain carries TRBV18 and TRBJ2-7; 9 bases map to TRBD2. The CDR3 loop spans 14 amino acids. The junction had 8 bases not matched to a gene; V was cut back by 6 bases and J by 5 bases. CDR1 is KGHSH and CDR2 is LQKENI in the germline V gene. CDR3: CASSYLAGEDEQYF. In DNA, the CDR3 is TGTGCCAGCTCGTATTTAGCGGGAGAGGACGAGCAGTACTTC. The whole variable domain, remainder taken from reference TRBV18 and TRBJ2-7, is NAGVMQNPRHLVRRRGQEARLRCSPMKGHSHVYWYRQLPEEGLKFMVYLQKENIIDESGMPKERFSAEFPKEGPSILRIQQVVRGDSAAYFCASSYLAGEDEQYFGPGTRLTVT.

This chain uses TRBV10-2 with TRBJ2-1, with D possibly TRBD2 on 5 matching bases. Germline V gives CDR1 WSHSY, CDR2 SAAADI. The CDR3 spans 11 residues. Trimming pared 10 bases from V and 7 bases from J, leaving 11 bases between. The CDR3, as DNA: TGCGCCACGAGCGGCTTTAATGAGCAGTTCTTC. This codes for CATSGFNEQFF.

The chain recombines TRBV5-1 with TRBJ1-1; D not certain. CDR1 SGHRS and CDR2 YFSETQ come from the germline V gene. The CDR3 contains 15 residues. V lost 1 base and J 3 bases, leaving 13 bases between the germline ends. The DNA for the CDR3 is TGCGCCAGCAGCTTGAATGGACGGGGAGACACTGAAGCTTTCTTT. It yields the protein CASSLNGRGDTEAFF.

The V and J genes are TRBV6-1 and TRBJ1-5; D is unclear. This CDR3 region has 12 residues. The V end was cut by 6 bases, the J end by 3 bases, with 6 bases between. Germline V gene lookup returns CDR1 MNHNS and CDR2 SASEGT. CDR3 residues: CASSSYNQPQHF. CDR3 nucleotide sequence: TGTGCCAGCAGCTCGTACAATCAGCCCCAGCATTTT.

V usage is TRBV18 and J usage is TRBJ2-1; tentative D call: TRBD2 (6 bases). Deletions cut 3 bases from V and 0 bases from J, with 9 bases between. This CDR3 has 15 amino acids. Germline V lookup: CDR1 KGHSH, CDR2 LQKENI. CDR3 nucleotide sequence: TGTGCCAGCTCACCGGGGAGGAACTCCTACAATGAGCAGTTCTTC. Translated, it gives CASSPGRNSYNEQFF.

The chain employs TRBV7-2 and TRBJ2-2; 10 nucleotides align to TRBD1. The CDR3 covers 16 residues. The germline gives CDR1 SGHTA, CDR2 FQGNSA. Trimming at V came to 5 bases and at J to 5 bases, leaving 8 bases not matched to a gene. The CDR3 reads CASSPRTGGRTGELFF. Written as DNA, the CDR3 is TGTGCCAGCAGCCCCAGGACAGGGGGAAGGACCGGGGAGCTGTTTTTT.

This clone was picked up one time. The V call is TRBV5-1, the J call TRBJ2-2; 7 bases map to TRBD1. This CDR3 has 16 residues. CDR1 is SGHRS, CDR2 YFSETQ, per germline. The V and J ends lost 4 bases and 6 bases, in that order; junction bases with no gene match: 12. The CDR3 is CASSLLWDSQAGELFF. DNA of the CDR3: TGCGCCAGCAGCCTGTTGTGGGACAGTCAAGCCGGGGAGCTGTTTTTT.

This clone has a single count. The chain employs TRBV5-8 and TRBJ2-5; 7 nucleotides align to TRBD2. Germline V gives CDR1 SGHTS, CDR2 YDEGEE. The CDR3 is made up of 14 amino acids. Losses at the gene ends were 0 bases for V and 8 bases for J; bases not matched to a gene: 7. The CDR3 protein is CASSLGPSGATQYF. In DNA, the CDR3 is TGTGCCAGCAGCTTGGGACCCAGCGGGGCCACCCAGTACTTC.

A remark on this clone: An end of the junction does not agree with germline; a read error may underlie this. This chain joins TRBV5-1 and TRBJ2-3; 8 nucleotides agree with TRBD1. Germline V gene sequence: CDR1 SGHRS, CDR2 YFSETQ. This CDR3 region has 16 residues. CDR3 amino acids: CASRLGRMDRADTQYF. In nucleotides, the CDR3 is TGCGCCAGCAGGTTGGGTAGGATGGACAGGGCAGATACGCAGTATTTT.

DNA for the CDR3: TGTGCCAGCCGCGGACATTTGAACACCGGGGAGCTGTTTTTT. It translates to CASRGHLNTGELFF. The J gene is TRBJ2-2, the V gene TRBV6-1, with D perhaps matching TRBD1 (5 bases). Germline-derived CDR1 and CDR2 are MNHNS and SASEGT. Trimming left V 8 bases short and J 1 base short, with 11 bases between. The CDR3 has 14 residues.

This rearrangement joins TRBV11-2 to TRBJ2-1; D is unclear. Germline V gene sequence: CDR1 SGHAT, CDR2 FQNNGV. Trimming removed 3 bases at V and 7 bases at J, with 10 bases between. This CDR3 is 13 amino acids long. The CDR3 coding sequence is TGTGCCAGCAGCTTGGAACTAATGAATGAGCAGTTCTTC. This gives the protein CASSLELMNEQFF.

This rearrangement joins TRBV5-6 to TRBJ2-7; TRBD1 matches at 12 bases. With V trimmed by 5 bases and J by 4 bases, 7 bases remained unmatched. Germline V CDR1 and CDR2: SGHDT, YYEEEE. CDR3 length: 15 amino acids. CDR3 sequence: CASRSAGQGAYEQYF. The CDR3 nucleotides read TGTGCCAGCAGGTCGGCGGGACAGGGGGCTTACGAGCAGTACTTC. The variable domain in full, completed from reference TRBV5-6 and TRBJ2-7, reads DAGVTQSPTHLIKTRGQQVTLRCSPKSGHDTVSWYQQALGQGPQFIFQYYEEEERQRGNFPDRFSGHQFPNYSSELNVNALLLGDSALYLCASRSAGQGAYEQYFGPGTRLTVT.

In DNA, the CDR3 is TGTGCCAGCAGCTTGGGGCTAGCCGGGGAGACCCAGTACTTC. Its protein is CASSLGLAGETQYF. The gene calls are TRBV7-8 and TRBJ2-5; tentatively, D is TRBD1 or TRBD2 (5 bases each). Germline values: CDR1 SGHVS, CDR2 FQNEAQ. The CDR3 contains 14 residues. Trimming shortened V by 3 bases and J by 5 bases, and 13 bases separated the two germline ends. Based on the CDR3 plus reference TRBV7-8 and TRBJ2-5, the full variable domain is GAGVSQSPRYKVAKRGQDVALRCDPISGHVSLFWYQQALGQGPEFLTYFQNEAQLDKSGLPSDRFFAERPEGSVSTLKIQRTQQEDSAVYLCASSLGLAGETQYFGPGTRLLVL.

The chain employs TRBV19 and TRBJ2-7; D may be TRBD1 (5 bases). This CDR3 comprises 14 residues. Germline assignment: CDR1 LNHDA and CDR2 SQIVND (reference sequence). V lost 5 bases to trimming and J lost 9 bases, with 20 bases between them. The CDR3 region is CASSGQGIRRGQYF. CDR3 bases: TGTGCCAGTAGTGGGCAGGGCATACGTCGAGGGCAGTACTTC.

J is TRBJ2-1 and V is TRBV19; TRBD2 agrees at 11 bases. Germline loops: CDR1 LNHDA, CDR2 SQIVND (reference sequence). Losses at the gene ends were 8 bases for V and 5 bases for J; bases not matched to a gene: 8. There are 15 residues in the CDR3. DNA of the CDR3: TGTGCCAGTCAATCCTTAGCGGGAGGGAACAATGAGCAGTTCTTC. It codes for CASQSLAGGNNEQFF.

The chain carries TRBV7-3 and TRBJ2-5; weak D call: TRBD2 (7 bases). The CDR3 has 15 residues. CDR1 is SGHTA and CDR2 is FQGTGA in the germline V gene. The germline V and J ends were trimmed by 5 bases and 4 bases, with 17 bases remaining between them. Here the CDR3 DNA reads TGTGCCAGCAGCCTAGGGGGGGAGCTTGGAGAGACCCAGTACTTC. Translation gives CASSLGGELGETQYF.

A note on this clone: A far larger clone is one base from this, pointing to a likely read error. The same CDR3 is also encoded by other DNA sequences in this sample. The chain employs TRBV29-1 and TRBJ2-1, with TRBD2 identical over 8 bases. J gave up 4 bases and V 7 bases, and 9 bases lay outside the gene matches. Germline V gives CDR1 SQVTM, CDR2 ANQGSEA. This CDR3 has 14 residues. The CDR3 sequence: CSAALAAGYNEQFF. CDR3 nucleotides: TGCAGCGCCGCACTAGCGGCTGGTTACAATGAGCAGTTCTTC.

This clone was observed a handful of times. This rearrangement joins TRBV19 to TRBJ2-6, with 7 bases matching TRBD1. Germline loops: CDR1 LNHDA, CDR2 SQIVND (reference sequence). The trim removed 3 bases at V and 10 bases at J, leaving 9 bases unmatched. This CDR3 comprises 15 residues. CDR3 nucleotide sequence: TGTGCCAGTAGTATCGGGACAGCAATTGAAAACGTCCTGACTTTC. It translates to CASSIGTAIENVLTF.

The chain combines TRBV19 with TRBJ1-2; tentatively, D is TRBD1 (5 bases). Germline V gives CDR1 LNHDA, CDR2 SQIVND (reference sequence). Deletions cut 7 bases from V and 5 bases from J, with 14 bases between. This CDR3 comprises 13 residues. For the CDR3, the DNA is TGTGCCAGTACCCTGGACAAGCCATATGGCTACACCTTC. It translates to CASTLDKPYGYTF.

This clone was counted between two and nine times. Sequence at one end of the junction differs from germline and may be a read error. This rearrangement joins TRBV5-8 to TRBJ1-4, with TRBD1 identical over 7 bases. This CDR3 is built from 15 residues. The V gene's germline CDR1 is SGHTS and CDR2 YDEGEE. As DNA, the CDR3 is TGTGCCAGCAGCTTCCTCGGGACAGCTAAAGAAAAACTGTTTTTT. Protein sequence: CASSFLGTAKEKLFF.

The chain has TRBV7-8 and TRBJ2-3; D unclear. The CDR3 is 14 amino acids. The germline V gene encodes CDR1 SGHVS and CDR2 FQNEAQ. Trimming left V 1 base short and J 2 bases short, with 7 bases between. CDR3 loop: CASSLVDSTDTQYF. CDR3 in DNA: TGTGCCAGCAGCTTAGTTGACTCCACAGATACGCAGTATTTT. Together with reference TRBV7-8 and TRBJ2-3, the CDR3 gives the full variable domain: GAGVSQSPRYKVAKRGQDVALRCDPISGHVSLFWYQQALGQGPEFLTYFQNEAQLDKSGLPSDRFFAERPEGSVSTLKIQRTQQEDSAVYLCASSLVDSTDTQYFGPGTRLTVL.

This rearrangement joins TRBV5-1 to TRBJ2-1; a weak D match, TRBD2 (5 bases). There are 13 residues in the CDR3. Per germline, CDR1 SGHRS and CDR2 YFSETQ. Between the trimmed V and J ends, which lost 3 bases and 5 bases, there was a span of 9 bases. This CDR3 reads CASSYGKNNEQFF. Written as DNA, the CDR3 is TGCGCCAGCAGCTACGGGAAAAACAATGAGCAGTTCTTC.

The V and J genes are TRBV5-4 and TRBJ2-3; D perhaps matches TRBD2 (6 bases). The CDR3 is made up of 14 amino acids. Germline V CDR1 and CDR2: SGHNT, YYREEE (reference sequence). The V and J ends lost 3 bases and 1 base respectively, with 9 bases between them. CDR3 in amino acids: CASSWDSGTDTQYF. CDR3 sequence (DNA): TGTGCCAGCAGCTGGGACTCCGGCACAGATACGCAGTATTTT.

This clone is termed medium-sized. The V gene is TRBV30, the J gene TRBJ1-5; no definite D call. V was shortened by 3 bases and J by 5 bases, with 17 bases between the two germline ends. In germline, CDR1 is GTSNPN, CDR2 SVGIG (reference sequence). This CDR3 is 15 amino acids long. The CDR3 reads CAWRSFPGNHQPQHF. The CDR3, as DNA: TGTGCCTGGAGGTCATTCCCGGGGAACCATCAGCCCCAGCATTTT. The full variable domain, its missing parts supplied by reference TRBV30 and TRBJ1-5, is SQTIHQWPATLVQPVGSPLSLECTVEGTSNPNLYWYRQAAGRGLQLLFYSVGIGQISSEVPQNLSASRPQDRQFILSSKKLLLSDSGFYLCAWRSFPGNHQPQHFGDGTRLSIL.